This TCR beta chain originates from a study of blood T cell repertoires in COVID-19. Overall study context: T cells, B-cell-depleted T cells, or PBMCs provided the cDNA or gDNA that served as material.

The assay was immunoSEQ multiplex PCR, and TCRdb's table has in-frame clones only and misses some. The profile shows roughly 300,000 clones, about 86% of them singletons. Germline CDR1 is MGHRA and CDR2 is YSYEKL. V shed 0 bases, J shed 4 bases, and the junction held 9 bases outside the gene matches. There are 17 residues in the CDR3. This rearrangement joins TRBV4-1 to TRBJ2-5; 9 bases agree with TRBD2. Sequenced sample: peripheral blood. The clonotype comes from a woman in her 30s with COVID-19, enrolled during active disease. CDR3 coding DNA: TGCGCCAGCAGCCAAGATGTGGGCGGGGGGGCTTCAGAGACCCAGTACTTC. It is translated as CASSQDVGGGASETQYF.